This T cell receptor (beta chain) stems from a study of vaccination effects on CD4 cells after COVID-19 (dated by TCRdb to between 2020 and 2023). The study in broad terms: The ViraFEST assay stimulated PBMC with viral peptide pools and then used TCR sequencing to identify antigen-specific CD4+ T cell clonotypes by expansion. Post-vaccine samples across the study were collected a median of 72 days after the second dose, with a range of 14 to 241. Two million PBMC per well were cultured in IMDM with roughly 5% human AB serum, 10 IU/ml IL-2 and gentamicin, plus 10 ug/ml peptides. SARS-CoV-2 spike-specific CD4+ TCR repertoires from before and after mRNA vaccination were compared in COVID-19 convalescent patients and in infection-naive vaccine recipients. The full study included roughly 10 COVID-19 convalescent patients and several SARS-CoV-2-naive healthy vaccine recipients. Cultures from other donors in the study were sequenced using the Oncomine TCR Beta short-read assay on an Illumina iSeq 100. Overall study outcomes, separate from this receptor: Clones induced by infection and clones induced by vaccination both contracted markedly at late timepoints after vaccination, which fits with T cell responses waning over time. Only a small number of convalescent patients were included, and no early post-infection timepoints were available, which limited the study. In healthy vaccine recipients, vaccine-induced clones were almost all SARS-CoV-2 mono-reactive, with only 1 of 255 being cross-reactive with common cold coronaviruses.

After 10 days of culture, CD4+ T cells were isolated with the EasySep CD4+ T cell isolation kit. Each participant got two doses of an mRNA SARS-CoV-2 vaccine, either BNT162b2 or mRNA-1273. Negative nucleocapsid antibody results before and after vaccination confirmed that the healthy vaccine recipients had no prior SARS-CoV-2 infection. On days 3 and 7, half of the culture medium was replaced with fresh IL-2-containing medium. Unless noted otherwise, every peptide stimulation condition was cultured in triplicate wells. Using Ficoll-Paque Plus gradient centrifugation, PBMC were separated from whole blood and then either used fresh or cryopreserved at -140C. The QIAamp micro DNA kit was used to extract genomic DNA from the cultured CD4+ T cells. With respect to this clone: Its antigen is not yet known. No much larger clonotype is one base removed from it; base qualities were not supplied.

The library was prepared using the immunoSEQ multiplex PCR assay. DNA from the CD4+ T cells that had been cultured and isolated underwent TCR beta CDR3 sequencing. The authors processed their data as follows. Non-productive TCR sequences were discarded, and reads were trimmed to the CDR3 region, with only CDR3s of 7 or more amino acids retained. The MANAFEST web app was used to pick out antigen-specific clonotypes by comparing their expansion in peptide wells with that in reference cultures. Positive clones required FDR<0.05 expansion versus reference and all other wells, odds ratio above 5, and frequency above 0.1% in two replicate wells. Cross-reactive clonotypes were defined as significantly expanded in SARS-CoV-2 spike wells and in at least one common cold coronavirus spike condition. Using the stringdist R package, CDR3 similarity was measured by Levenshtein distance, and unrooted trees were constructed with ape in R 3.6.1. TCRdb's version of the immuneACCESS table is confined to in-frame rearrangements and falls short of the full clone set. An unresolved V gene accounts for under half of the shortfall where checked; the remainder is of unknown origin. The V and J calls and clone size were taken over from that table, and D and trimming were inferred from the DNA. For this sample the table gives tens of thousands of clones, of which about 67% were detected only once. Jointly, the top ten make up over 2% of the sample.

Including cysteine and phenylalanine, the CDR3 has 15 amino acids. Kept here is only the CDR3 DNA, which spans 45 bases and is read in frame from base 1. CDR1 and CDR2, per the germline V gene, are MGHRA and YSYEKL. The junction shows trimming of 1 base on V and 5 bases on J, plus 14 bases between the germline ends. This clonotype was obtained from a human donor who received a COVID-19 vaccine. This specimen consisted of CD4+ T cells from PBMCs cultured without peptide, obtained after COVID-19 vaccination. Recombination linked TRBV4-1 to TRBJ2-5, with a weak D call of TRBD1 (5 bases match). In nucleotides, the sequence is TGCGCCAGCAGCCAAGGTCCCAGGGCTGGGGAGACCCAGTACTTC. This yields the protein CASSQGPRAGETQYF.